In its sample, the clone carrying this T cell receptor (beta chain) was seen a few times. The target antigen is unknown. This record belongs to a study of T cell repertoires in cytomegalovirus infection. The length of the CDR3 is 15 residues. V trimming: 8 bases; J trimming: 6 bases; junction bases outside the gene matches: 14. Germline V CDR1 and CDR2: SGHAT, FQNNGV. TCRdb reanalysed the reads using MiXCR and keeps one entry per CDR3 protein. The table lists about 770,000 distinct CDR3 sequences, approximately 32% of them singletons, with around 13% in the top ten. The rearrangement uses TRBV11-2 and TRBJ2-3; the match to TRBD2 covers 7 bases. The sample in question was cultured CD8+ T cells from PBMCs, obtained from culture after CMV antigen stimulation. The TCR sequence derives from a human donor in good health (CMV status not recorded). Some clones in this sample may be carry-over from other donors' samples. The chain's CDR3 is CASGLAASGWDTQYF. CDR3 coding DNA: TGTGCCAGCGGTCTTGCCGCTAGCGGATGGGATACGCAGTATTTT.